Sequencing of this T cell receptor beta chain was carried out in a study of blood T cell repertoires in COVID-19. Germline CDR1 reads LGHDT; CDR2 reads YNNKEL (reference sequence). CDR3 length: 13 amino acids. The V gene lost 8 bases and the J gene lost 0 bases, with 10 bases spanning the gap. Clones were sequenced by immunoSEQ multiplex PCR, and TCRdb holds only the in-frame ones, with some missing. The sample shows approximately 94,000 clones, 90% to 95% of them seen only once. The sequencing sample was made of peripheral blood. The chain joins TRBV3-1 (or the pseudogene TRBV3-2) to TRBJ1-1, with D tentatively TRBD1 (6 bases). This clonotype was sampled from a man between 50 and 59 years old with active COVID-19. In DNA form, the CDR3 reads TGTGCCAGCTGGGGGGGCCTGAACACTGAAGCTTTCTTT. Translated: CASWGGLNTEAFF.